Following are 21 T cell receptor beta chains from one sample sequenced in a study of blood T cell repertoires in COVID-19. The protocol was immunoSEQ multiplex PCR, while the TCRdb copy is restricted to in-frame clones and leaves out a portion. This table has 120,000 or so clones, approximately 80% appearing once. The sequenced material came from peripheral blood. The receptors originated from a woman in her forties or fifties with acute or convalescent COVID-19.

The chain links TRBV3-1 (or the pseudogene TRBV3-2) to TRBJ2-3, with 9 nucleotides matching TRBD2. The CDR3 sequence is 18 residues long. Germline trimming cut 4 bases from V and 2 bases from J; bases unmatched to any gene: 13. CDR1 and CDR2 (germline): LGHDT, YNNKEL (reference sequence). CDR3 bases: TGTGCCAGCAGCCCCTGGGGTAGCGGGAGTCAACACACAGATACGCAGTATTTT. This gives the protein CASSPWGSGSQHTDTQYF.

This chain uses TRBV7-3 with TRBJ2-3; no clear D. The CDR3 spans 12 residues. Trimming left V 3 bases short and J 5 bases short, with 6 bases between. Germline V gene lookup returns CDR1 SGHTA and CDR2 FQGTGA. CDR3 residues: CASSFSGDTQYF. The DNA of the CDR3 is TGTGCCAGCAGCTTTTCAGGAGATACGCAGTATTTT.

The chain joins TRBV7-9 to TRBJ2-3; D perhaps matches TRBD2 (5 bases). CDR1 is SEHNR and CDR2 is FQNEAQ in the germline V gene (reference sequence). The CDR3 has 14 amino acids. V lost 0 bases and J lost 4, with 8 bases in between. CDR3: CASSLAGASDTQYF. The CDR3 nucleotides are TGTGCCAGCAGCTTAGCGGGAGCGTCAGATACGCAGTATTTT. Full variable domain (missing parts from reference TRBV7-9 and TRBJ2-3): DTGVSQNPRHKITKRGQNVTFRCDPISEHNRLYWYRQTLGQGPEFLTYFQNEAQLEKSRLLSDRFSAERPKGSFSTLEIQRTEQGDSAMYLCASSLAGASDTQYFGPGTRLTVL.

The CDR3 bases are TGTGCCAGCAGTGAAGAGCGGGGGGGGGCAGAGACCCAGTACTTC. Amino acids: CASSEERGGAETQYF. The chain carries TRBV2 and TRBJ2-5, with 10 bases lining up with TRBD2. The junction had 3 bases not matched to a gene; V was cut back by 1 base and J by 4 bases. The germline V gene encodes CDR1 SNHLY and CDR2 FYNNEI. This CDR3 region has 15 residues.

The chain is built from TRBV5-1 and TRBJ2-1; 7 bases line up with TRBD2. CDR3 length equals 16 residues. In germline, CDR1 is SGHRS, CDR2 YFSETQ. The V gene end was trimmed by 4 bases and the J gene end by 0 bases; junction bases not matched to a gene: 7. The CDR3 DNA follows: TGCGCCAGCAGCCTCATGGTAGCGGGCTCCTACAATGAGCAGTTCTTC. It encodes CASSLMVAGSYNEQFF.

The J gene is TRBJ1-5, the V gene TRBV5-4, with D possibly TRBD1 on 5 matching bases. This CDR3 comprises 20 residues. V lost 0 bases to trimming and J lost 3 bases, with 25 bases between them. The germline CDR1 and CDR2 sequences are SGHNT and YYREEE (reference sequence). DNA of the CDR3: TGTGCCAGCAGCTTGGGAAGGGCAGGGACTATGGTGAACTTCAATCAGCCCCAGCATTTT. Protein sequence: CASSLGRAGTMVNFNQPQHF.

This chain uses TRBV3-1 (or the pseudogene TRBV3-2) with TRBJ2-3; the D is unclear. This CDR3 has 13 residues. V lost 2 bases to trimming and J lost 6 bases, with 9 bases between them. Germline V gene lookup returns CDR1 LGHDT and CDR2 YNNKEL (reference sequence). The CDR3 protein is CASSQSPSDTQYF. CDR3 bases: TGTGCCAGCAGCCAATCTCCCTCGGATACGCAGTATTTT.

CDR3 nucleotides: TGTGCCGGGCAACTAGCGGAGTATACCTACGAGCAGTACTTC. It codes for CAGQLAEYTYEQYF. The chain employs TRBV2 and TRBJ2-7, with 8 positions matching TRBD2. V gave up 11 bases and J gave up 2 bases; unmatched junction bases: 11. This CDR3 has 14 amino acids. Germline V lookup: CDR1 SNHLY, CDR2 FYNNEI.

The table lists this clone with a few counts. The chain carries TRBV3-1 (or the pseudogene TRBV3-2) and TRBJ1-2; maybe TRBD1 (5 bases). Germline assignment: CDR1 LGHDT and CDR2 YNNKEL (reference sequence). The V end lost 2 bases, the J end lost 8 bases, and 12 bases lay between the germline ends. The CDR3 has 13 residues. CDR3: CASSQRSQGGYTF. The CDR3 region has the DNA TGTGCCAGCAGCCAACGGTCCCAGGGCGGCTACACCTTC.

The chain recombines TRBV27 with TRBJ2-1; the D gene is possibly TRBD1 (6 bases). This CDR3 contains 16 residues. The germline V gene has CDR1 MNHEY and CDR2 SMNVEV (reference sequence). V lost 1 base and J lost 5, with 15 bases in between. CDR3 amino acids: CASSLFGETGHNEQFF. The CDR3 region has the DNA TGTGCCAGCAGTTTATTCGGGGAGACAGGCCACAATGAGCAGTTCTTC.

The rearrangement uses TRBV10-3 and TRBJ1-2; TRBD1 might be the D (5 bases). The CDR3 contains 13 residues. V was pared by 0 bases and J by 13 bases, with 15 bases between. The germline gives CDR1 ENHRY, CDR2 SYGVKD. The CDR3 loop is CAISESGGGPCTF. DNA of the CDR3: TGTGCCATCAGTGAGTCCGGGGGTGGGCCCTGCACCTTC.

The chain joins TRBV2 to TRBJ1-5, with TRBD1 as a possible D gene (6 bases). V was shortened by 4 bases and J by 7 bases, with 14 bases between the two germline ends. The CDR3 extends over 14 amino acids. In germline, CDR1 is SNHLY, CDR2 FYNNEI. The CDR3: CASSGQQGRQPQHF. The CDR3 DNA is TGTGCCAGCAGTGGGCAACAGGGTAGGCAGCCCCAGCATTTT.

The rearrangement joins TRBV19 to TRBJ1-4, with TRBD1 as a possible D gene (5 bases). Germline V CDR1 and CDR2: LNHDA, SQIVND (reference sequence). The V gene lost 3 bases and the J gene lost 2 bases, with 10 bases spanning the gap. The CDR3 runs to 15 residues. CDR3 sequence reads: CASSIGPGTNEKLFF. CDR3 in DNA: TGTGCCAGTAGTATCGGGCCAGGGACTAATGAAAAACTGTTTTTT.

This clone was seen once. The CDR3: CASTQSGGTDTQYF. In nucleotides, the CDR3 is TGTGCCAGCACCCAAAGCGGGGGCACAGATACGCAGTATTTT. The chain uses TRBV6-5 and TRBJ2-3; TRBD2 matches at 7 bases. The germline V gene encodes CDR1 MNHEY and CDR2 SVGAGI. Germline trimming cut 7 bases from V and 1 base from J; bases unmatched to any gene: 5. The CDR3 consists of 14 residues.

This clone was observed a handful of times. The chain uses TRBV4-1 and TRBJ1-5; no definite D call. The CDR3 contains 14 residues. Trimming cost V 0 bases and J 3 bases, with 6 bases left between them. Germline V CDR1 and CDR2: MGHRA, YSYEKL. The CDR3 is CASSQDWPNQPQHF. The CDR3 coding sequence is TGCGCCAGCAGCCAAGATTGGCCCAATCAGCCCCAGCATTTT.

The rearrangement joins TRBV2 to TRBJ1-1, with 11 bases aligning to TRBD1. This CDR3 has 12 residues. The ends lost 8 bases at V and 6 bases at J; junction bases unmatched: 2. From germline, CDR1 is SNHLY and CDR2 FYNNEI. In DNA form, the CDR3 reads TGTGCCAGCCGGGACAGGGGGGCTGAAGCTTTCTTT. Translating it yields CASRDRGAEAFF. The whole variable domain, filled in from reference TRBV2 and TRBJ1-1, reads EPEVTQTPSHQVTQMGQEVILRCVPISNHLYFYWYRQILGQKVEFLVSFYNNEISEKSEIFDDQFSVERPDGSNFTLKIRSTKLEDSAMYFCASRDRGAEAFFGQGTRLTVV.

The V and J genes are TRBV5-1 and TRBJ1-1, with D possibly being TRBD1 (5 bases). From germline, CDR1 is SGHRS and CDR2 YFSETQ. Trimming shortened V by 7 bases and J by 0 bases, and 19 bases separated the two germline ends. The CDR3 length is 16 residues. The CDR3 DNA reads TGCGCCAGCGGTACGGGGGGACCGGGAATGAACACTGAAGCTTTCTTT. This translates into CASGTGGPGMNTEAFF.

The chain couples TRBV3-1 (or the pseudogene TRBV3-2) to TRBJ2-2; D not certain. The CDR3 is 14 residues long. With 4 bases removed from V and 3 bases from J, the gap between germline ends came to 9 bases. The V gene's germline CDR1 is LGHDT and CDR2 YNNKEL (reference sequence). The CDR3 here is CASSPVVDTGELFF. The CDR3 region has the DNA TGTGCCAGCAGCCCGGTAGTGGACACCGGGGAGCTGTTTTTT.

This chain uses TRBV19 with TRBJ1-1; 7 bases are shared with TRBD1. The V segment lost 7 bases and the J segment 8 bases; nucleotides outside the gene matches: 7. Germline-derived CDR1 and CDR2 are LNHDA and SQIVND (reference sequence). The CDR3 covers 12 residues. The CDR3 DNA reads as TGTGCCAGTATGAACAGACAGGGAGAAGCTTTCTTT. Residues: CASMNRQGEAFF.

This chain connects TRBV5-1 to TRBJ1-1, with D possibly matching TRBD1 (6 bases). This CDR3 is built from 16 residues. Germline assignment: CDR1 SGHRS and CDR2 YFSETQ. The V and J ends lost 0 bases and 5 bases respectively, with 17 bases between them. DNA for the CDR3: TGCGCCAGCAGCTTGGCCGAACAGGGATCGGGTACTGAAGCTTTCTTT. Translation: CASSLAEQGSGTEAFF.

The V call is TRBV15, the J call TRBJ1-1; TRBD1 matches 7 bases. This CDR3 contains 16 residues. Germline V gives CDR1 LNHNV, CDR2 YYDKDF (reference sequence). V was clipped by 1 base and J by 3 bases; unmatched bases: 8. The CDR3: CATSRGQGVADTEAFF. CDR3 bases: TGTGCCACCAGCAGAGGCCAGGGGGTCGCAGACACTGAAGCTTTCTTT. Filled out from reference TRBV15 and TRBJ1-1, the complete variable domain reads DAMVIQNPRYQVTQFGKPVTLSCSQTLNHNVMYWYQQKSSQAPKLLFHYYDKDFNNEADTPDNFQSRRPNTSFCFLDIRSPGLGDTAMYLCATSRGQGVADTEAFFGQGTRLTVV.